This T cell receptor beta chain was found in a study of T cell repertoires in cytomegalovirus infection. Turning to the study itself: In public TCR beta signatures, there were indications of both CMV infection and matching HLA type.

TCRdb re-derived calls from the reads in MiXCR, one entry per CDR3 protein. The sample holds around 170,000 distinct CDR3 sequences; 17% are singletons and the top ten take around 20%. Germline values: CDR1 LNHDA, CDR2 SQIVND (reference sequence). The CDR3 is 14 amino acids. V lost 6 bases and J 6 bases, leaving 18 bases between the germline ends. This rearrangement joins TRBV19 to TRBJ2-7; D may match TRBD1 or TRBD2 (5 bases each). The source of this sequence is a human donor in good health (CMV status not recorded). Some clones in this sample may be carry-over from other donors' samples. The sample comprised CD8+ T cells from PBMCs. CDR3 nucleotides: TGTGCCAGTAGCGGGACCGGGCGTGCCTCCGAGCAGTACTTC. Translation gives CASSGTGRASEQYF.